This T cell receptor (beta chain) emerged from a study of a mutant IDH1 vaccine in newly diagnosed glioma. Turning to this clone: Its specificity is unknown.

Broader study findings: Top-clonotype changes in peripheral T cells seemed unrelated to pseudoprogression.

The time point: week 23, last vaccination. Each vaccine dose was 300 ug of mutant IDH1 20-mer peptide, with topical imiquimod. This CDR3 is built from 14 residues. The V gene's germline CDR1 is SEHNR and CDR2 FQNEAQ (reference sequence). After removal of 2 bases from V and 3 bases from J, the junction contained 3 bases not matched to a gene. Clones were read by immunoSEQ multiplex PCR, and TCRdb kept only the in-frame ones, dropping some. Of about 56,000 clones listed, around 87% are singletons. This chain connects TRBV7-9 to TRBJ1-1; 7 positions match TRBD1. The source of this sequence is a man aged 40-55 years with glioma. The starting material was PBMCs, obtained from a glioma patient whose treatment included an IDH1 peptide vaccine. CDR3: CASSLRQGDTEAFF. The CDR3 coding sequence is TGTGCCAGCAGCTTACGACAGGGTGACACTGAAGCTTTCTTT. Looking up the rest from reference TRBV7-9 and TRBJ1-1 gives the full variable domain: DTGVSQNPRHKITKRGQNVTFRCDPISEHNRLYWYRQTLGQGPEFLTYFQNEAQLEKSRLLSDRFSAERPKGSFSTLEIQRTEQGDSAMYLCASSLRQGDTEAFFGQGTRLTVV.